A selection of T cell receptor beta chains follows, all from one sample in a study of blood T cell repertoires in COVID-19. Sequencing used immunoSEQ multiplex PCR; TCRdb keeps in-frame clones, though not all of them. The sample has 90,000 to 120,000 clones, about 87% seen once; the top ten hold around 7%. The sample taken for sequencing was peripheral blood. The receptors were gathered from a man aged 45-65 years with active or convalescent COVID-19. The conserved cysteine and the conserved F or W are not part of the CDR3 here.

V gene: TRBV5-4
CDR3 protein: ASSLRQGLRRNTEAF

V gene: TRBV28
CDR3 protein: ASSFSGVYNQPQH

V gene: TRBV27
CDR3 protein: ASSLSWSTSTDTQY

V gene: TRBV4-1
CDR3 protein: ASRISGTDTQY

V gene: TRBV7-2
CDR3 protein: ASSSFRGPEAF

V gene: TRBV11-2
CDR3 protein: ASSLDRQGSGYT

V gene: TRBV6-5
CDR3 protein: ASGSSGGYT

V gene: TRBV5-1
CDR3 protein: ASSLDSTYNEQF

V gene: TRBV27
CDR3 protein: ASADRGIWDTQY

V gene: TRBV19
CDR3 protein: ASIDRPSGDNEQF